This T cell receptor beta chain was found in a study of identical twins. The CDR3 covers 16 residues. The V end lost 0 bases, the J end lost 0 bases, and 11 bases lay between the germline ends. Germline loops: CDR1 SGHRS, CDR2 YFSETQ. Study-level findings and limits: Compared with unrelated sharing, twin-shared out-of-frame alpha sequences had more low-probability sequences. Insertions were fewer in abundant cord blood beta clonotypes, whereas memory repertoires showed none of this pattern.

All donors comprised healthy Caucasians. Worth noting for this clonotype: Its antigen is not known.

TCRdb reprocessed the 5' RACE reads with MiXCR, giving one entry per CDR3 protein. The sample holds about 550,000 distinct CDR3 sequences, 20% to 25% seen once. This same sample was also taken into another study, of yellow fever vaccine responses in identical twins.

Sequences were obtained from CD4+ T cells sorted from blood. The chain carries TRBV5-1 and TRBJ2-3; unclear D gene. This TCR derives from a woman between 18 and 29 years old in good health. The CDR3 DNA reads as TGCGCCAGCAGCTTGGGACACCAGCTGAGCACAGATACGCAGTATTTT. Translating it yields CASSLGHQLSTDTQYF.